Following are 19 T cell receptor beta chains from one sample sequenced in a study of CD8 T cells in ankylosing spondylitis. TCRdb re-called the 5' RACE reads with MiXCR, one entry per CDR3 protein. Here the sample spans roughly 470,000 distinct CDR3 sequences, about 25% being singletons. What these receptors recognize is not known. General observations from the study: Ankylosing spondylitis blood seemed to carry a telltale TCR beta motif made of roughly eight highly homologous variants.

Sequencing was done on a sample of blood, either unsorted or a sorted T cell fraction (not recorded which). These receptors all stem from a male donor with ankylosing spondylitis.

This chain joins TRBV24-1 and TRBJ2-5, with 8 bases fitting TRBD1. J lost 5 bases, V lost 5 bases, and 12 bases had no gene match. Germline V gene data show CDR1 as KGHDR and CDR2 as SFDVKD. The CDR3 is 16 residues long. CDR3 protein: CATSVLGQGSSETQYF. In DNA form, the CDR3 reads TGTGCCACCAGTGTCCTCGGACAGGGAAGTTCGGAGACCCAGTACTTC.

This clonotype has only a few counts. The chain is built from TRBV12-3 or TRBV12-4 and TRBJ1-2; 11 nucleotides agree with TRBD1. This CDR3 has 15 amino acids. V lost 4 bases, J lost 3 bases, and 4 bases stayed unmatched. DNA for the CDR3: TGTGCCAGCAGTTACGGACAGGGGGCGGACTATGGCTACACCTTC. It translates to CASSYGQGADYGYTF.

In its sample, this clonotype was seen a few times. The chain couples TRBV15 to TRBJ1-3, with unresolved D. This CDR3 spans 15 amino acids. Trimming stripped 0 bases from V and 4 bases from J, with 10 bases between. Germline CDR1 is LNHNV and CDR2 is YYDKDF (reference sequence). The DNA of the CDR3 is TGTGCCACCAGCAGAGACGCGGACGCAGGAAACACCATATATTTT. Protein sequence: CATSRDADAGNTIYF.

For the CDR3, the DNA is TGTGCCAGCGGATACGGACTAGGAAGCAGTGAGCAGTTCTTC. Translation: CASGYGLGSSEQFF. The chain combines TRBV12-3 or TRBV12-4 with TRBJ2-1; 7 positions agree with TRBD2. The V segment lost 8 bases and the J segment 9 bases; nucleotides outside the gene matches: 13. The length of the CDR3 is 14 residues.

This chain uses TRBV29-1 with TRBJ2-1; TRBD1 agrees at 7 bases. Germline CDR1 reads SQVTM; CDR2 reads ANQGSEA. The CDR3 is 11 amino acids. The ends lost 4 bases at V and 8 bases at J; junction bases unmatched: 2. The CDR3 region has the DNA TGCAGCGTTGGGACAGGCTATGAGCAGTTCTTC. Translating gives CSVGTGYEQFF.

This clonotype occurred a few times. The chain carries TRBV5-1 and TRBJ2-5, with 12 bases matching TRBD2. J was trimmed by 4 bases and V by 1 base; bases with no gene match: 8. CDR3 length equals 17 residues. Germline CDR1 and CDR2: SGHRS and YFSETQ. CDR3 protein: CASSLMTSGSLGETQYF. CDR3 in DNA: TGCGCCAGCAGCTTGATGACTAGCGGGAGCTTGGGAGAGACCCAGTACTTC.

The chain employs TRBV20-1 and TRBJ1-5, with D hard to call. With 1 base removed from V and 2 bases from J, the gap between germline ends came to 6 bases. The CDR3 contains 13 residues. Per germline, CDR1 DFQATT and CDR2 SNEGSKA (reference sequence). Written as DNA, the CDR3 is TGCAGTGCTAGAGGGGCAGGCAATCAGCCCCAGCATTTT. This encodes CSARGAGNQPQHF.

The chain joins TRBV25-1 to TRBJ1-2; D call uncertain. The germline CDR1 and CDR2 sequences are MGHDK and SYGVNS. CDR3 size: 11 residues. V was shortened by 2 bases and J by 7 bases, with 5 bases between the two germline ends. The CDR3 region is CASSEGGGYTF. CDR3 coding DNA: TGTGCCAGCAGTGAAGGAGGTGGCTACACCTTC.

The genes are TRBV5-6 and TRBJ2-6; 11 positions match TRBD1. J gave up 0 bases and V 4 bases, and 9 bases lay outside the gene matches. The germline CDR1 and CDR2 sequences are SGHDT and YYEEEE. The CDR3 loop spans 19 amino acids. CDR3 in amino acids: CASSQSGQGAFSGANVLTF. Here the CDR3 DNA reads TGTGCCAGCAGCCAGAGTGGACAGGGGGCTTTCTCTGGGGCCAACGTCCTGACTTTC.

This sequence joins TRBV7-9 and TRBJ2-5; D ambiguous. Trimming left V 1 base short and J 6 bases short, with 12 bases between. The CDR3 consists of 14 residues. Germline CDR1 SEHNR, CDR2 FQNEAQ (reference sequence). The CDR3 spells CASSLDAVTQTQYF. CDR3 coding DNA: TGTGCCAGCAGCTTAGACGCGGTTACACAGACCCAGTACTTC.

There are a few counts of this clonotype. The chain employs TRBV12-3 or TRBV12-4 and TRBJ2-5, with D unclear. Between the trimmed V and J ends, which lost 6 bases and 3 bases, there was a span of 8 bases. The CDR3 runs 12 residues. The CDR3 protein is CASRYYEETQYF. CDR3 nucleotides: TGTGCCAGCAGATACTACGAAGAGACCCAGTACTTC.

The genes are TRBV6-5 and TRBJ2-7; 10 nucleotides agree with TRBD2. Trimming removed 2 bases from V and 12 bases from J; junction bases left unmatched: 10. Germline V CDR1 and CDR2: MNHEY, SVGAGI. The CDR3 extends over 14 amino acids. CDR3 residues: CASSYGPSSGSLYV. CDR3 coding DNA: TGTGCCAGCAGTTACGGTCCCTCTAGCGGGAGTTTGTACGTC.

A few counts support this clonotype. This rearrangement joins TRBV29-1 to TRBJ1-1; D perhaps matches TRBD1 (6 bases). The CDR3 has 14 residues. V was trimmed by 6 bases and J by 5 bases, leaving 19 bases between them. CDR1 is SQVTM, CDR2 ANQGSEA, per germline. CDR3 sequence reads: CSVLPGGGGTEAFF. CDR3 nucleotides: TGCAGCGTCCTACCGGGGGGCGGGGGAACTGAAGCTTTCTTT.

The sample holds a few counts of this clonotype. The chain joins TRBV18 to TRBJ2-5, with 7 bases identical to TRBD2. CDR1 KGHSH and CDR2 LQKENI come from the germline V gene. V gave up 8 bases and J gave up 4 bases; unmatched junction bases: 13. The CDR3 has 15 residues. The DNA for the CDR3 is TGTGCCAGCCAGGAGGCGGGAGCGCGAGGAGAGACCCAGTACTTC. This codes for CASQEAGARGETQYF. Full variable domain (outside the CDR3, taken from reference TRBV18 and TRBJ2-5): NAGVMQNPRHLVRRRGQEARLRCSPMKGHSHVYWYRQLPEEGLKFMVYLQKENIIDESGMPKERFSAEFPKEGPSILRIQQVVRGDSAAYFCASQEAGARGETQYFGPGTRLLVL.

This chain uses TRBV12-3 or TRBV12-4 with TRBJ2-1, with D maybe TRBD2 (6 bases). This CDR3 is built from 14 residues. Trimming shortened V by 5 bases and J by 8 bases, and 16 bases separated the two germline ends. CDR3 region: CASSGANRRDEQFF. In DNA form, the CDR3 reads TGTGCCAGCAGTGGGGCTAACAGGAGGGATGAGCAGTTCTTC.

The table lists this clonotype with a few counts. The chain uses TRBV5-1 and TRBJ2-5; D is unclear. V lost 4 bases to trimming and J lost 1 base, with 14 bases between them. Germline CDR1 is SGHRS and CDR2 is YFSETQ. There are 15 residues in the CDR3. The CDR3 region is CASSLVATPQETQYF. The CDR3, as DNA: TGCGCCAGCAGCCTGGTGGCCACCCCCCAAGAGACCCAGTACTTC.

The chain recombines TRBV18 with TRBJ1-2; D may be TRBD1 (6 bases). V lost 0 bases, J lost 5 bases, and 13 bases lay in between. The germline CDR1 and CDR2 sequences are KGHSH and LQKENI. The CDR3 is 15 amino acids. The chain's CDR3 is CASSPPNVQGYGYTF. Here the CDR3 DNA reads TGTGCCAGCTCACCACCGAACGTACAGGGATATGGCTACACCTTC.

Here the CDR3 reads CASSEARLAGAARELFF. The CDR3 DNA reads as TGTGCCAGCAGTGAGGCAAGACTAGCGGGAGCGGCCCGGGAGCTGTTTTTT. The chain uses TRBV27 and TRBJ2-2; 12 bases agree with TRBD2. Trimming at V came to 5 bases and at J to 9 bases, leaving 13 bases not matched to a gene. There are 17 residues in the CDR3. CDR1 MNHEY and CDR2 SMNVEV come from the germline V gene (reference sequence).

This clonotype came up a few times. The chain joins TRBV5-1 to TRBJ1-5; D possibly corresponds to TRBD1 (5 bases). This CDR3 is 16 amino acids long. Trimming left V 0 bases short and J 2 bases short, with 12 bases between. In germline, CDR1 is SGHRS, CDR2 YFSETQ. The CDR3 loop reads CASSLGPGAGNQPQHF. DNA for the CDR3: TGCGCCAGCAGCTTGGGACCTGGGGCGGGCAATCAGCCCCAGCATTTT.